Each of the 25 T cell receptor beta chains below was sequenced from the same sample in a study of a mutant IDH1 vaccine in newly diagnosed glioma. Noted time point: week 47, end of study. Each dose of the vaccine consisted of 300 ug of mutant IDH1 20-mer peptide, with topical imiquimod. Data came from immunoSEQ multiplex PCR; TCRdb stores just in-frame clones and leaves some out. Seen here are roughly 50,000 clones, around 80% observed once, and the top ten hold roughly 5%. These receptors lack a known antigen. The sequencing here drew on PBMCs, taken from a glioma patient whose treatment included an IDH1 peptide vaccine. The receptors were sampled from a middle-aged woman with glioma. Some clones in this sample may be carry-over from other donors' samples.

CDR3 loop: CASSLSGFYGYTF. DNA of the CDR3: TGTGCCAGCAGCTTGTCAGGATTCTATGGCTACACCTTC. The chain recombines TRBV7-2 with TRBJ1-2; D gene ambiguous. Germline V CDR1 and CDR2: SGHTA, FQGNSA. The V gene lost 3 bases and the J gene lost 4 bases, with 9 bases spanning the gap. The CDR3 runs to 13 residues. The whole variable domain, filled in from reference TRBV7-2 and TRBJ1-2, reads GAGVSQSPSNKVTEKGKDVELRCDPISGHTALYWYRQSLGQGLEFLIYFQGNSAPDKSGLPSDRFSAERTGGSVSTLTIQRTQQEDSAVYLCASSLSGFYGYTFGSGTRLTVV.

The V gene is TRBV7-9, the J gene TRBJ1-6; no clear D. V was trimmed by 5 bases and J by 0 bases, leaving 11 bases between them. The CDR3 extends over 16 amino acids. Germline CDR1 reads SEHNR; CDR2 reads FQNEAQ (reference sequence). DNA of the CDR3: TGTGCCAGCAGCCCCGACGGATTCTCCTATAATTCACCCCTCCACTTT. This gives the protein CASSPDGFSYNSPLHF.

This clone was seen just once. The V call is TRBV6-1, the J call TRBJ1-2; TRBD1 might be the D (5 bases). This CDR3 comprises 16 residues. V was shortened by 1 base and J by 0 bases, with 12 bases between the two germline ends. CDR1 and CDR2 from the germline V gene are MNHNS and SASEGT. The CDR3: CASSEEGLVANYGYTF. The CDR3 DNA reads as TGTGCCAGCAGTGAAGAGGGACTCGTGGCTAACTATGGCTACACCTTC.

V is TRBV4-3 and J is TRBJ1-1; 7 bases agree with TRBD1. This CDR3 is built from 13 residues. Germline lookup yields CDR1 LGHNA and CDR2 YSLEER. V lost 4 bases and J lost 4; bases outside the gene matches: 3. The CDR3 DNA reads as TGCGCCAGCAGCCTTACAGGGGTCACTGAAGCTTTCTTT. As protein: CASSLTGVTEAFF.

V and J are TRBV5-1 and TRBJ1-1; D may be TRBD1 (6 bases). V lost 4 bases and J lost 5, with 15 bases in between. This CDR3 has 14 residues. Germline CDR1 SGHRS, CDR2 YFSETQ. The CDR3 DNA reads TGCGCCAGCAGCCCCCCGACAGGAAAAACTGAAGCTTTCTTT. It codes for CASSPPTGKTEAFF.

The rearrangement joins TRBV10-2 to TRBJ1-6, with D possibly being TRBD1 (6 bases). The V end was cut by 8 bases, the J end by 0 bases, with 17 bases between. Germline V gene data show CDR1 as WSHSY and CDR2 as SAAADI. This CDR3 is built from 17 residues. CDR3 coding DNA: TGCGCCAGCGCCGGGACAATGCGCGGCTCCTATAATTCACCCCTCCACTTT. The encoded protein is CASAGTMRGSYNSPLHF.

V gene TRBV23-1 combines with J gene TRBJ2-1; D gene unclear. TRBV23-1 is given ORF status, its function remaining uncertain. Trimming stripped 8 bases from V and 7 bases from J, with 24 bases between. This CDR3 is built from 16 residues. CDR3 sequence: CASPLSSRRSSNEQFF. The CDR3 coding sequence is TGCGCCAGCCCCCTGTCGAGCAGGCGATCTAGTAATGAGCAGTTCTTC.

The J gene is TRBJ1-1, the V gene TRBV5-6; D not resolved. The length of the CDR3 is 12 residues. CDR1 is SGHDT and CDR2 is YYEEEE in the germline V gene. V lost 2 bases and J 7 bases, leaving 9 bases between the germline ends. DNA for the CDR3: TGTGCCAGCAGCTTAAAAGACATTGAAGCTTTCTTT. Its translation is CASSLKDIEAFF.

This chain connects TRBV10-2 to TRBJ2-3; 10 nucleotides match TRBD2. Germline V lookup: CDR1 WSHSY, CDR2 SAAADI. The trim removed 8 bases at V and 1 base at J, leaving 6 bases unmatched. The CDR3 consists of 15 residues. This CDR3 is CASHERGGGTDTQYF. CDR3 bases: TGCGCCAGCCACGAGCGGGGGGGAGGCACAGATACGCAGTATTTT.

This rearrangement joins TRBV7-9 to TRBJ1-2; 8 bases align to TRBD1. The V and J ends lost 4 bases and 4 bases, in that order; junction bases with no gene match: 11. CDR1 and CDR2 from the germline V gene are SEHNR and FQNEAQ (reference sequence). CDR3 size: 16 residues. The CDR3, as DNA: TGTGCCAGCAGCTCGCCCCGGACAGGGATTGGCTATGGCTACACCTTC. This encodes CASSSPRTGIGYGYTF.

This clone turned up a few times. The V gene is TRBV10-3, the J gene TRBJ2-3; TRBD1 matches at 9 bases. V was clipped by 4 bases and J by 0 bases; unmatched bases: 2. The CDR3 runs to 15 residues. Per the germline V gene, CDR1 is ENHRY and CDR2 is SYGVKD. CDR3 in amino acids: CAISAGTGSTDTQYF. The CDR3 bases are TGTGCCATCAGTGCTGGGACAGGGAGCACAGATACGCAGTATTTT.

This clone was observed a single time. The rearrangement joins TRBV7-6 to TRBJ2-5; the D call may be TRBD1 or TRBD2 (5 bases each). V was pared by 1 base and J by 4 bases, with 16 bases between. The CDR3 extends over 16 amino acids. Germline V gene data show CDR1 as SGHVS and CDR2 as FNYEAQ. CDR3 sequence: CASSLVGGVVPETQYF. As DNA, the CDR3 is TGTGCCAGCAGCTTAGTTGGGGGAGTGGTCCCAGAGACCCAGTACTTC.

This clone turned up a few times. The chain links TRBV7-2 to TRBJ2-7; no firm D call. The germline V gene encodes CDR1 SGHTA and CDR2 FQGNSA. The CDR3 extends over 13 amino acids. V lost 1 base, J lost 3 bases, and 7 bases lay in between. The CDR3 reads CASSLGRDYEQYF. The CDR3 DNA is TGTGCCAGCAGCTTAGGCAGAGACTACGAGCAGTACTTC.

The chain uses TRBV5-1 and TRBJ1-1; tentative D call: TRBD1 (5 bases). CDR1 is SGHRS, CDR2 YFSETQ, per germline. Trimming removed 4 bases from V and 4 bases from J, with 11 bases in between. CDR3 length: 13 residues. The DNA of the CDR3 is TGCGCCAGCAGCCCCCGTGACAGCACTGAAGCTTTCTTT. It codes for CASSPRDSTEAFF. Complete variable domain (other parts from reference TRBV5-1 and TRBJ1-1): KAGVTQTPRYLIKTRGQQVTLSCSPISGHRSVSWYQQTPGQGLQFLFEYFSETQRNKGNFPGRFSGRQFSNSRSEMNVSTLELGDSALYLCASSPRDSTEAFFGQGTRLTVV.

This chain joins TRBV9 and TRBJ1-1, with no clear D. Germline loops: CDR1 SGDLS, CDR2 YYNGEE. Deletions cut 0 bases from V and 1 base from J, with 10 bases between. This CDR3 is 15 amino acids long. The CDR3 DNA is TGTGCCAGCAGCGTAGGGACTCTCGGGAACACTGAAGCTTTCTTT. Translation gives CASSVGTLGNTEAFF.

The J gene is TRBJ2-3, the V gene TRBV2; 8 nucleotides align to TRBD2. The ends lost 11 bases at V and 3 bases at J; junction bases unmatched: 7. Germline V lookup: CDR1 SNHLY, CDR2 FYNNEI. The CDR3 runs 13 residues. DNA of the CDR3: TGTGCCTCCCCACGCGGGGGGACAGATACGCAGTATTTT. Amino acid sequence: CASPRGGTDTQYF.

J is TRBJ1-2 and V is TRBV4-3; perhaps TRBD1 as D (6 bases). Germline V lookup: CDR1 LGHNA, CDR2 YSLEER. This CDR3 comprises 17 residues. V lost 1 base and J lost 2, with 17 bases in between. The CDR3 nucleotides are TGCGCCAGCAGCCAAGGAGGTGCAGGGGCAGCGAACTATGGCTACACCTTC. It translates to CASSQGGAGAANYGYTF.

The CDR3 region is CASSLGLLENTEAFF. CDR3 DNA sequence: TGTGCCAGCAGCTTAGGTCTATTAGAGAACACTGAAGCTTTCTTT. V is TRBV5-6 and J is TRBJ1-1; D is ambiguous. The V gene lost 2 bases and the J gene lost 1 base, with 12 bases spanning the gap. The CDR3 sequence is 15 residues long. CDR1 is SGHDT and CDR2 is YYEEEE in the germline V gene.

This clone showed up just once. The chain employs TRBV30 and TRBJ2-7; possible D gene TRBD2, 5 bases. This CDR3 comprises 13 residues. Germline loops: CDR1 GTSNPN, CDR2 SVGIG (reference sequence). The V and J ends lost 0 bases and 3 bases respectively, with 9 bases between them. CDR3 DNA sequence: TGTGCCTGGAGTGTTGGAGAGGGCTACGAGCAGTACTTC. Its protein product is CAWSVGEGYEQYF.

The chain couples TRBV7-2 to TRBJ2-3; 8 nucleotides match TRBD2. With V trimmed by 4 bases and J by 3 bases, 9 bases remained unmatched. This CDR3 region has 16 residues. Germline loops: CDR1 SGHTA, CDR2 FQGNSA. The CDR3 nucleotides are TGTGCCAGCAGCTACCGACCCCGGGGGGGGACAGATACGCAGTATTTT. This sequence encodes CASSYRPRGGTDTQYF.

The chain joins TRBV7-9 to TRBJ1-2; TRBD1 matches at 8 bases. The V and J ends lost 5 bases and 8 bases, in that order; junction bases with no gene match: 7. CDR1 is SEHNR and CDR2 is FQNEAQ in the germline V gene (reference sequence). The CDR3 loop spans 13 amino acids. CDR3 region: CASSLSGGGGYTF. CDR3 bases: TGTGCCAGCAGCCTCTCAGGGGGCGGCGGCTACACCTTC.

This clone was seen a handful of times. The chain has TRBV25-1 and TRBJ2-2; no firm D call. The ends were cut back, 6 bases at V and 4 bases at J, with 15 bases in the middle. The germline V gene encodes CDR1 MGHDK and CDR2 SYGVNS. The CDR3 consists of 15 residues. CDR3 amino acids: CASSLSARVTGELFF. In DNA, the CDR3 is TGTGCCAGCAGCCTGTCTGCCCGGGTCACCGGGGAGCTGTTTTTT.

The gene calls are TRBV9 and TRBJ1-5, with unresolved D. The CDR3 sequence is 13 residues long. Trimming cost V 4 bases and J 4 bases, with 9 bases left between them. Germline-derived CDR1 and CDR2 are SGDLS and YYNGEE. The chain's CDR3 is CASSPTLNQPQHF. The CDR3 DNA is TGTGCCAGCAGCCCGACTCTAAATCAGCCCCAGCATTTT.

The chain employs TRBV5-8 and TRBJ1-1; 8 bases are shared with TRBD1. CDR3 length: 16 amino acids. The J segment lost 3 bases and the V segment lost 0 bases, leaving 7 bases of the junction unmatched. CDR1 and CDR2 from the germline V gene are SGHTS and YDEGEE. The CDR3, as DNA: TGTGCCAGCAGCTTGGTGACAGGGGTAAAGTACACTGAAGCTTTCTTT. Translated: CASSLVTGVKYTEAFF.

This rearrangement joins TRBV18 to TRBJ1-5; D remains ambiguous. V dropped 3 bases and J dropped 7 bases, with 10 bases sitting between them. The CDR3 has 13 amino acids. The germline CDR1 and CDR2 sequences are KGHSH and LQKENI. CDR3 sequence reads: CASSPRDGQPQHF. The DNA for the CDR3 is TGTGCCAGCTCACCCCGCGATGGACAGCCCCAGCATTTT.